This passage covers 27 T cell receptor beta chains from one sample sequenced in a study of T cells in Graves' hyperthyroidism and ophthalmopathy. Researchers amplified the TCR beta CDR3 regions from RNA transcripts. The TCR CDR3 was amplified in a first-round RT-PCR using the HTBI primer set. TCRdb recomputed calls from the multiplex PCR reads with MiXCR, one row per CDR3 protein. Of fewer than 350,000 distinct CDR3 sequences in the sample, 21% are singletons; the top ten hold around 50%. The sample consisted of blood. The receptors here all came from a woman in her 50s with Graves' hyperthyroidism.

The genes are TRBV27 and TRBJ1-2; TRBD1 might be the D (6 bases). This CDR3 region has 14 residues. CDR1 MNHEY and CDR2 SMNVEV come from the germline V gene (reference sequence). V dropped 6 bases and J dropped 2 bases, with 13 bases sitting between them. For the CDR3, the DNA is TGTGCCAGCAGCTTTACCCAGGGGAACTATGGCTACACCTTC. This gives the protein CASSFTQGNYGYTF.

This clonotype came up a few times. The chain employs TRBV7-6 and TRBJ2-7, with 11 bases identical to TRBD1. The CDR3 is made up of 18 amino acids. Losses at the gene ends were 5 bases for V and 7 bases for J; bases not matched to a gene: 19. Germline-derived CDR1 and CDR2 are SGHVS and FNYEAQ. The CDR3 nucleotides read TGTGCCAGCAGCAAGGGTAGGACAGGGGGCGATAAGTTCCTGGAGCAGTACTTC. Protein: CASSKGRTGGDKFLEQYF.

This chain uses TRBV19 with TRBJ1-4; D call uncertain. The CDR3 totals 12 residues. The germline V gene has CDR1 LNHDA and CDR2 SQIVND (reference sequence). V lost 9 bases to trimming and J lost 7 bases, with 12 bases between them. The CDR3 DNA reads TGTGCCAGATCGGACCGGGTTGAAAAACTGTTTTTT. Translation gives CARSDRVEKLFF.

Many counts were recorded for this clonotype. V is TRBV28 and J is TRBJ1-5; D gene ambiguous. The germline V and J ends were trimmed by 5 bases and 6 bases, with 17 bases remaining between them. Germline V gene lookup returns CDR1 MDHEN and CDR2 SYDVKM. This CDR3 contains 15 residues. DNA of the CDR3: TGTGCCAGCAGTCTCCCTACGAGCGCGGCTCAGCCCCAGCATTTT. Amino acids: CASSLPTSAAQPQHF.

The CDR3 is CASSYSRQVRESYTF. The DNA for the CDR3 is TGTGCCAGCAGTTACTCCCGACAGGTGCGGGAGAGCTACACCTTC. V and J are TRBV6-2 or TRBV6-3 and TRBJ1-2, with a weak D call TRBD1 (6 bases). V lost 0 bases and J lost 9, with 17 bases in between. Looked up from germline, CDR1 is MNHEY and CDR2 is SVGEGT. This CDR3 comprises 15 residues.

This clonotype was detected many times. The rearrangement links TRBV5-1 to TRBJ2-3, with no clear D. Trimming removed 0 bases at V and 5 bases at J, with 10 bases between. CDR1 and CDR2 (germline): SGHRS, YFSETQ. The CDR3 is 14 amino acids. The CDR3 loop is CASSLGLPRDTQYF. The CDR3 bases are TGCGCCAGCAGCTTGGGACTCCCGCGAGATACGCAGTATTTT.

Ten or more counts support this clonotype. V usage is TRBV7-2 and J usage is TRBJ2-5; possible D gene TRBD2, 6 bases. The CDR3 consists of 14 residues. Trimming pared 5 bases from V and 2 bases from J, leaving 12 bases between. CDR1 is SGHTA and CDR2 is FQGNSA in the germline V gene. The CDR3 region has the DNA TGTGCCAGCAGCCGGGGGACTCGACAAGAGACCCAGTACTTC. Protein product: CASSRGTRQETQYF.

This clonotype has at least ten counts. This sequence joins TRBV18 and TRBJ2-1; TRBD2 matches 12 bases. V trimming: 0 bases; J trimming: 7 bases; junction bases outside the gene matches: 4. The CDR3 consists of 16 residues. Germline CDR1 is KGHSH and CDR2 is LQKENI. As DNA, the CDR3 is TGTGCCAGCTCACCACCGACCCTAGCGGGGGGGAATGAGCAGTTCTTC. This gives the protein CASSPPTLAGGNEQFF.

This clonotype was seen only a few times. This chain links TRBV9 with TRBJ1-1, with D possibly TRBD1 on 5 matching bases. The V gene lost 4 bases and the J gene lost 1 base, with 17 bases spanning the gap. Germline values: CDR1 SGDLS, CDR2 YYNGEE. CDR3 size: 16 residues. CDR3 residues: CASSPSGGTTNTEAFF. CDR3 in DNA: TGTGCCAGCAGCCCTTCGGGGGGAACCACGAACACTGAAGCTTTCTTT.

This clonotype showed up many times. The chain links TRBV5-1 to TRBJ2-5; the D gene is possibly TRBD1 (7 bases). V gave up 4 bases and J gave up 5 bases, with 18 bases separating them. The CDR3 has 15 amino acids. Germline lookup yields CDR1 SGHRS and CDR2 YFSETQ. The CDR3 bases are TGCGCCAGCAGCCTGACAGGGAGGTACGAGGAGACCCAGTACTTC. Residues: CASSLTGRYEETQYF. The whole variable domain, remainder taken from reference TRBV5-1 and TRBJ2-5, is KAGVTQTPRYLIKTRGQQVTLSCSPISGHRSVSWYQQTPGQGLQFLFEYFSETQRNKGNFPGRFSGRQFSNSRSEMNVSTLELGDSALYLCASSLTGRYEETQYFGPGTRLLVL.

This clonotype was picked up a small number of times. CDR3: CASSVERGVGQGINEQFF. CDR3 DNA: TGTGCCAGCAGCGTAGAGAGGGGAGTGGGACAGGGGATCAATGAGCAGTTCTTC. The chain joins TRBV9 to TRBJ2-1; 10 bases map to TRBD1. Germline lookup yields CDR1 SGDLS and CDR2 YYNGEE. Unmatched junction bases numbered 12, after V lost 0 bases and J lost 6 bases. The CDR3 is made up of 18 amino acids.

In this sample, this clonotype turned up many times. The rearrangement uses TRBV3-1 and TRBJ1-5; D possibly corresponds to TRBD1 (6 bases). Germline loops: CDR1 LGHDT, CDR2 YNNKEL (reference sequence). Trimming removed 3 bases at V and 4 bases at J, with 10 bases between. There are 14 residues in the CDR3. DNA for the CDR3: TGTGCCAGCAGCCATGGGACACCGAATCAGCCCCAGCATTTT. This encodes CASSHGTPNQPQHF.

The V and J genes are TRBV5-1 and TRBJ2-5; 8 nucleotides match TRBD2. V shed 0 bases and J 2 bases; nucleotides not matched to a gene: 3. The length of the CDR3 is 15 residues. Germline V gene lookup returns CDR1 SGHRS and CDR2 YFSETQ. CDR3 DNA sequence: TGCGCCAGCAGCTTGGCAGCGGGGGTTCAAGAGACCCAGTACTTC. Translation gives CASSLAAGVQETQYF.

This clonotype was counted at least ten times. This chain links TRBV11-2 with TRBJ2-7, with no clear D. The germline CDR1 and CDR2 sequences are SGHAT and FQNNGV. Between the trimmed V and J ends, which lost 5 bases and 4 bases, there was a span of 6 bases. The CDR3 extends over 11 amino acids. CDR3 residues: CASSGVYEQYF. For the CDR3, the DNA is TGTGCCAGCAGCGGGGTGTACGAGCAGTACTTC.

The sample holds many counts of this clonotype. The chain employs TRBV10-3 and TRBJ2-3; TRBD1 or TRBD2 may be the D gene (5 bases each). CDR1 is ENHRY, CDR2 SYGVKD, per germline. The length of the CDR3 is 15 residues. Trimming took 4 bases from V and 5 from J, leaving 16 bases between them. The CDR3 coding sequence is TGTGCCATCAGTGGTCCGGGGACCCAGGGAGATACGCAGTATTTT. Its translation: CAISGPGTQGDTQYF.

Concerning this clonotype itself: A much bigger clone sits one base away, suggesting this may be a read error. The V call is TRBV12-3 or TRBV12-4, the J call TRBJ1-1, with D uncertain. This CDR3 has 16 residues. V was pared by 5 bases and J by 4 bases, with 20 bases between. Written as DNA, the CDR3 is TGTGCCAGCAGTCAACCAGGCGGCCTCATGAGCACTGAAGCTTTCTTT. Protein sequence: CASSQPGGLMSTEAFF.

The chain employs TRBV12-3 or TRBV12-4 and TRBJ2-1; D tentatively reads TRBD1 or TRBD2 (5 bases each). The CDR3 has 15 amino acids. The ends were cut back, 6 bases at V and 2 bases at J, with 14 bases in the middle. The CDR3 region has the DNA TGTGCCAGCAGGGGACGGGGAAGTACCTACAATGAGCAGTTCTTC. Its protein product is CASRGRGSTYNEQFF.

This clonotype was recorded at least ten times. The chain uses TRBV29-1 and TRBJ2-6, with 8 bases matching TRBD1. Trimming removed 1 base from V and 1 base from J; junction bases left unmatched: 6. From germline, CDR1 is SQVTM and CDR2 ANQGSEA. The CDR3 is made up of 17 amino acids. The CDR3 DNA follows: TGCAGCGTTGAAGTCAGGGGGCGAGTTTCTGGGGCCAACGTCCTGACTTTC. It codes for CSVEVRGRVSGANVLTF.

Ten or more counts support this clonotype. The gene calls are TRBV2 and TRBJ1-6; D possibly corresponds to TRBD1 (6 bases). The V end lost 6 bases, the J end lost 7 bases, and 13 bases lay between the germline ends. Germline loops: CDR1 SNHLY, CDR2 FYNNEI. The CDR3 spans 14 residues. The CDR3 coding sequence is TGTGCCAGCAGATTGGGTCAGGGGAATTCACCCCTCCACTTT. Encoded protein: CASRLGQGNSPLHF.

This clonotype was seen at least ten times. V is TRBV20-1 and J is TRBJ1-1, with D possibly being TRBD1 (5 bases). The CDR3 is made up of 14 amino acids. CDR1 DFQATT and CDR2 SNEGSKA come from the germline V gene (reference sequence). Deletions cut 4 bases from V and 2 bases from J, with 14 bases between. Here the CDR3 DNA reads TGCAGTGCTACACAGGCTTCCGGAAACACTGAAGCTTTCTTT. This sequence encodes CSATQASGNTEAFF.

This clonotype was seen repeatedly, ten times or more. The DNA for the CDR3 is TGTGCCAGCAGCTCAGCCCGGGACAGGGGTTTCAGTAGCAATCAGCCCCAGCATTTT. Translation: CASSSARDRGFSSNQPQHF. The chain couples TRBV7-8 to TRBJ1-5; the match to TRBD1 covers 10 bases. Germline loops: CDR1 SGHVS, CDR2 FQNEAQ. The CDR3 is 19 amino acids. The V segment lost 4 bases and the J segment 0 bases; nucleotides outside the gene matches: 12.

V and J are TRBV20-1 and TRBJ2-1; 9 bases match TRBD2. With 0 bases clipped from V and 5 bases from J, the junction kept 11 bases outside the gene matches. This CDR3 has 17 residues. CDR1 and CDR2 from the germline V gene are DFQATT and SNEGSKA (reference sequence). CDR3 coding DNA: TGCAGTGCTAGAGATCCAGCGGGAGGCTCTAGAAACAATGAGCAGTTCTTC. Translating it yields CSARDPAGGSRNNEQFF.

This clonotype has ten or more counts. The rearrangement joins TRBV6-5 to TRBJ2-2; no clear D. In germline, CDR1 is MNHEY, CDR2 SVGAGI. V was shortened by 1 base and J by 5 bases, with 5 bases between the two germline ends. The CDR3 contains 13 residues. In DNA, the CDR3 is TGTGCCAGCAGTTACTGGGAAACCGGGGAGCTGTTTTTT. This sequence encodes CASSYWETGELFF.

This rearrangement joins TRBV9 to TRBJ1-2; 8 nucleotides agree with TRBD1. J was trimmed by 6 bases and V by 4 bases; bases with no gene match: 14. Germline lookup yields CDR1 SGDLS and CDR2 YYNGEE. The CDR3 runs to 16 residues. CDR3 in amino acids: CASSPRTGKNLDGYTF. The DNA of the CDR3 is TGTGCCAGCAGCCCTCGGACAGGGAAGAACTTGGATGGCTACACCTTC.

This clonotype has a handful of counts. This chain uses TRBV29-1 with TRBJ2-7; TRBD1 agrees at 7 bases. Germline CDR1 SQVTM, CDR2 ANQGSEA. J lost 2 bases, V lost 6 bases, and 4 bases had no gene match. The CDR3 sequence is 12 residues long. The CDR3 coding sequence is TGCAGCGTCCGACAGGGCCCCTACGAGCAGTACTTC. Translating it yields CSVRQGPYEQYF.

This clonotype was counted many times. The chain is built from TRBV12-3 or TRBV12-4 and TRBJ2-4; D might be TRBD1 (5 bases). The V end lost 4 bases, the J end lost 0 bases, and 13 bases lay between the germline ends. The CDR3 consists of 16 residues. The CDR3 DNA follows: TGTGCCAGCAGTTCAAGACAGAATCTAGCCAAAAACATTCAGTACTTC. This sequence encodes CASSSRQNLAKNIQYF.

This clonotype was observed at least ten times. V is TRBV29-1 and J is TRBJ2-7, with 7 positions matching TRBD1. V lost 7 bases to trimming and J lost 0 bases; unmatched junction nucleotides: 6. CDR3 length equals 13 residues. Germline-derived CDR1 and CDR2 are SQVTM and ANQGSEA. In DNA, the CDR3 is TGCAGCGGCACCGGGACAGACTCCTACGAGCAGTACTTC. Protein: CSGTGTDSYEQYF.